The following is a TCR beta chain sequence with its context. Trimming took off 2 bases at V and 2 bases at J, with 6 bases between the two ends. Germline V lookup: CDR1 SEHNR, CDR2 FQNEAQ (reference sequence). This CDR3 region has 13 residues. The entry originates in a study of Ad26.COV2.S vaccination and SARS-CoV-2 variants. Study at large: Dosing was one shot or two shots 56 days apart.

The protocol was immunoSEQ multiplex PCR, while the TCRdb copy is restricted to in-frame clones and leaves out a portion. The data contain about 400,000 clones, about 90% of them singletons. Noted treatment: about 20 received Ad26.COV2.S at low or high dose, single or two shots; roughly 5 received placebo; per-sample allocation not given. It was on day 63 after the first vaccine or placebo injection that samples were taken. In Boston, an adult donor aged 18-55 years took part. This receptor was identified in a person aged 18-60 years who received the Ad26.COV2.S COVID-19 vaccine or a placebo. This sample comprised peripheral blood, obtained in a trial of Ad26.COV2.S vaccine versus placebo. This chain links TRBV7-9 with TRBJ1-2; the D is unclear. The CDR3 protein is CASSLHGNYGYTF. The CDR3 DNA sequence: TGTGCCAGCAGCTTACACGGGAACTATGGCTACACCTTC.